This T cell receptor (beta chain) is from a study of T cells in localized non-small cell lung cancer. Study observations and caveats: Heterogeneity is still possible, as just one tumor region was sequenced. Elevated blood T cell density was associated with longer overall survival. Tumor showed lower T cell clonality than uninvolved adjacent lung, where it was highest.

Details on this clone: Antigen specificity is unknown.

Profiling relied on immunoSEQ multiplex PCR, and the TCRdb table lists in-frame clones only, not all of them. The sample yields under 40,000 clones, about 88% seen once. This CDR3 has 18 amino acids. Per the germline V gene, CDR1 is SGHRS and CDR2 is YFSETQ. V lost 0 bases and J 5 bases, leaving 22 bases between the germline ends. The gene calls are TRBV5-1 and TRBJ2-3; weak D call: TRBD1 (6 bases). The receptor was isolated from a woman aged 35-75 years with stage I lung adenocarcinoma. Sequenced material: peripheral blood, taken before any cancer treatment. The CDR3 loop reads CASSLVYGRQGPKDTQYF. CDR3 coding DNA: TGCGCCAGCAGCTTGGTCTACGGCAGGCAGGGGCCGAAAGATACGCAGTATTTT. Full variable domain (outside the CDR3, taken from reference TRBV5-1 and TRBJ2-3): KAGVTQTPRYLIKTRGQQVTLSCSPISGHRSVSWYQQTPGQGLQFLFEYFSETQRNKGNFPGRFSGRQFSNSRSEMNVSTLELGDSALYLCASSLVYGRQGPKDTQYFGPGTRLTVL.